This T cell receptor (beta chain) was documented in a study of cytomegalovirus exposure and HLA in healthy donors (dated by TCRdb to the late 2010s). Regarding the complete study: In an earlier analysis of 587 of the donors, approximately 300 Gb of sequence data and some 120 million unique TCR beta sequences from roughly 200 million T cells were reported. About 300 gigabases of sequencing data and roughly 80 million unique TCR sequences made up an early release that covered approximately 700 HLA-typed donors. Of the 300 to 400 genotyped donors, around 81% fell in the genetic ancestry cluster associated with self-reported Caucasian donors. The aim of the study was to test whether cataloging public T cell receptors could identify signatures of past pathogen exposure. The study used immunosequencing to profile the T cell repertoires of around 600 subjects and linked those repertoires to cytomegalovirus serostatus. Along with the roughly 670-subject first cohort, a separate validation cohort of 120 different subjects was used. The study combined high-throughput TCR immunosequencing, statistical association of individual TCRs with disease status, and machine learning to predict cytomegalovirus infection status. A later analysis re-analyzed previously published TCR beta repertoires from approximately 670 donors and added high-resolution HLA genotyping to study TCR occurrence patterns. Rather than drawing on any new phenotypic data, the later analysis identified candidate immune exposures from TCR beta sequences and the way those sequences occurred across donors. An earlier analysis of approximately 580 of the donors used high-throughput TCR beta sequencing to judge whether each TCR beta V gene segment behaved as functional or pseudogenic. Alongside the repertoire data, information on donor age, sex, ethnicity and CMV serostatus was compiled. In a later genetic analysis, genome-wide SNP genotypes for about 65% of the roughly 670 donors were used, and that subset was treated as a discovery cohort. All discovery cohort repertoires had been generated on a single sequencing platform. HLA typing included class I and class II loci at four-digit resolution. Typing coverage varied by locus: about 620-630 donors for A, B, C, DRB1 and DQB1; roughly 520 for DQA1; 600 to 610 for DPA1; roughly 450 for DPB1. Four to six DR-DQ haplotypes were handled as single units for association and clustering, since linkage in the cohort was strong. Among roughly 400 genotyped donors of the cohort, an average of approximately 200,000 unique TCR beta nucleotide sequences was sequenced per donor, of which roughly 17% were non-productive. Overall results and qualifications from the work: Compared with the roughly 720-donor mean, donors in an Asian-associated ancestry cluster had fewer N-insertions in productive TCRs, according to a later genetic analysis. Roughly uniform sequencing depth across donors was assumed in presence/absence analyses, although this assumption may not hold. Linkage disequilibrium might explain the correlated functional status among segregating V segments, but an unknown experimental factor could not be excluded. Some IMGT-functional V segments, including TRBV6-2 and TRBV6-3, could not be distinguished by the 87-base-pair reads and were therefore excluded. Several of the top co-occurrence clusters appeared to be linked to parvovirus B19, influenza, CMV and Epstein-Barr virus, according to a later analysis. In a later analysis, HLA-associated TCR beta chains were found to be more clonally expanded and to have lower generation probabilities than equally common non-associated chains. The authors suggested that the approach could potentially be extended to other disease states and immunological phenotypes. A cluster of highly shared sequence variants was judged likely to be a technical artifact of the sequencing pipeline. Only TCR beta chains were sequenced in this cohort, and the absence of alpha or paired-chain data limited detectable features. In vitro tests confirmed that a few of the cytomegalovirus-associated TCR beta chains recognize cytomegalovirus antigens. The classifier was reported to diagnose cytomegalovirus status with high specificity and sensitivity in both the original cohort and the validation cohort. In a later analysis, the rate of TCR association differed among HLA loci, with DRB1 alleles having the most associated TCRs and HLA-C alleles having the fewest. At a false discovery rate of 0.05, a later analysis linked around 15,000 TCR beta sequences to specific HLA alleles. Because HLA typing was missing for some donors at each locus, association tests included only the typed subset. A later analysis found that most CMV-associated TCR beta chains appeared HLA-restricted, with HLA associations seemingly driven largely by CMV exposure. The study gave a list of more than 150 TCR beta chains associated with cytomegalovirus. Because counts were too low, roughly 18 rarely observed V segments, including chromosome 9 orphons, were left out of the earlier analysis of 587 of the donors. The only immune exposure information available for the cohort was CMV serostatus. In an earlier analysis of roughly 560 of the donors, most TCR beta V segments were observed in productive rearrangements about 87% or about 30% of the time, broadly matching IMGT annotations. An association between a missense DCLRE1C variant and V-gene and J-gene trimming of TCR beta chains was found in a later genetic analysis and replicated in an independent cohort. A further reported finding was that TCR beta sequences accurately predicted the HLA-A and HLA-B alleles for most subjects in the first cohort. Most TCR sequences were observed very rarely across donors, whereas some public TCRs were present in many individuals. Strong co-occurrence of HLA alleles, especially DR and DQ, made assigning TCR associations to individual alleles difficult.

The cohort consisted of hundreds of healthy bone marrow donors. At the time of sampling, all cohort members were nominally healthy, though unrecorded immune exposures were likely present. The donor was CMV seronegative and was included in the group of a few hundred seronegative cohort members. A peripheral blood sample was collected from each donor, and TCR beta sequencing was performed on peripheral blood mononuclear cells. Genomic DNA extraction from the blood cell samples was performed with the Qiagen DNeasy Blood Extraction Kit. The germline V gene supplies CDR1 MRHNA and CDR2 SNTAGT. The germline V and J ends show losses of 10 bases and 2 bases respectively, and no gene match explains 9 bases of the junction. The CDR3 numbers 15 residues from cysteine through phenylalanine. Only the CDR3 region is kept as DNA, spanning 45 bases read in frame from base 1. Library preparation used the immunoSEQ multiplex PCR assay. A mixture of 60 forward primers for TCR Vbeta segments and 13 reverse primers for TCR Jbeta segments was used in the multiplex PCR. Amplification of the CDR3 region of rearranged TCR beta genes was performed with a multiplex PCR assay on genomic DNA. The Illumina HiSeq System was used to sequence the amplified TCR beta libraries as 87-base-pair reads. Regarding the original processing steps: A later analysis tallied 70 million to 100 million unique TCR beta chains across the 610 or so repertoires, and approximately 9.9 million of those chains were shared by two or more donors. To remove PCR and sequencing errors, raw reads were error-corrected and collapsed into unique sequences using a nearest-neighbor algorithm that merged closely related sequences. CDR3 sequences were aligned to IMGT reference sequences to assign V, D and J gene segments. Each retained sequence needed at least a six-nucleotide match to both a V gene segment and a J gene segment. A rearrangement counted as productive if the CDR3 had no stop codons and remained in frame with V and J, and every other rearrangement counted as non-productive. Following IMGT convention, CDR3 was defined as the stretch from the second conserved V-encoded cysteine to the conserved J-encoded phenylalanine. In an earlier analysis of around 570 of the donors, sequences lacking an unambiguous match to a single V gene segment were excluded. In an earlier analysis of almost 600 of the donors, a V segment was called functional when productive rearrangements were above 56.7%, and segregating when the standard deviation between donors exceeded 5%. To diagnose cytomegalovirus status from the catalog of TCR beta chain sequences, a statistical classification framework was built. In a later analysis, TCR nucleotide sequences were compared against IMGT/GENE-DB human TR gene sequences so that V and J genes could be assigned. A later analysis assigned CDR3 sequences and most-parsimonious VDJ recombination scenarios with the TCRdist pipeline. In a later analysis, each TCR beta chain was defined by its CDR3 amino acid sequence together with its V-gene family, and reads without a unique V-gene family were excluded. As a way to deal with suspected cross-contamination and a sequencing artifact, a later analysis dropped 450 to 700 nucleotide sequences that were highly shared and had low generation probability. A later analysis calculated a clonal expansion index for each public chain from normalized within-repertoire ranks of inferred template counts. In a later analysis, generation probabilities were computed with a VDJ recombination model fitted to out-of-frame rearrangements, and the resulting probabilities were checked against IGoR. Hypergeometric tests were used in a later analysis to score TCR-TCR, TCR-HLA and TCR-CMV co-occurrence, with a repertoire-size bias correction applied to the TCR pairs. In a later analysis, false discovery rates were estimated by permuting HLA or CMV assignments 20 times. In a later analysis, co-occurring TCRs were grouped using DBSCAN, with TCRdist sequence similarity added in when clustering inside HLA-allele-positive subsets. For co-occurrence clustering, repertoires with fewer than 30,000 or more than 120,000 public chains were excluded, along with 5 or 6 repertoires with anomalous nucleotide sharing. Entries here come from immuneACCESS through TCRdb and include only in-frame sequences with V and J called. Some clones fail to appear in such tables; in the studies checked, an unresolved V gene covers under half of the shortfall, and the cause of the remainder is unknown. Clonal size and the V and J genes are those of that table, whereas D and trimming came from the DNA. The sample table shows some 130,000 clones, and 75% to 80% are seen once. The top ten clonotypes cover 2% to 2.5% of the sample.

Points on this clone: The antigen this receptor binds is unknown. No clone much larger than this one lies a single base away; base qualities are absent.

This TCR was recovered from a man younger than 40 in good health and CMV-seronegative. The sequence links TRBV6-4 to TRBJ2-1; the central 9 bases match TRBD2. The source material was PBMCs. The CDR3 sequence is CATAPAGGPYNEQFF. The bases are TGTGCCACCGCTCCGGCGGGAGGGCCCTACAATGAGCAGTTCTTC.